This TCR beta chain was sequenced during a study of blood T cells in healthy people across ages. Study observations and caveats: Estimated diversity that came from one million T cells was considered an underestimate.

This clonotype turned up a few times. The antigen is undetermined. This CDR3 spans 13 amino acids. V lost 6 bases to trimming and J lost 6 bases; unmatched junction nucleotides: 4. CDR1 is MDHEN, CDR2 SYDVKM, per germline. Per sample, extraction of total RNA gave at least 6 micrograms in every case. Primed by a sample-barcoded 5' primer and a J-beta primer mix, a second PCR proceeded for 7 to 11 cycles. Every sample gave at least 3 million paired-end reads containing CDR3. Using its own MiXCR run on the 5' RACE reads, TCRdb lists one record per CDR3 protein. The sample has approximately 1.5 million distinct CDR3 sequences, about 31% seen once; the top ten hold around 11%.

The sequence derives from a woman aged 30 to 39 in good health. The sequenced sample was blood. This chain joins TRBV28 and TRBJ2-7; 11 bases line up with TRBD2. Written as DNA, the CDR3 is TGTGCCAGCAGACTAGCGGGAGACCTCGAGCAGTACTTC. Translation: CASRLAGDLEQYF.